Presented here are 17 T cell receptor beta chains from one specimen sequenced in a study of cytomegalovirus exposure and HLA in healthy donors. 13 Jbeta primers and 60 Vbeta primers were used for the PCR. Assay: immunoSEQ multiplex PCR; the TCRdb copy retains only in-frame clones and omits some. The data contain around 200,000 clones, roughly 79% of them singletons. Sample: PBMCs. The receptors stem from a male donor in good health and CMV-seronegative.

The CDR3 bases are TGTGCCAGTAGTATCACGAGGGATTCGTACAACGAGCAGTACTTC. Residues: CASSITRDSYNEQYF. The V gene is TRBV19, the J gene TRBJ2-7; TRBD2 might be the D (5 bases). Germline values: CDR1 LNHDA, CDR2 SQIVND (reference sequence). CDR3 length: 15 amino acids. V was pared by 3 bases and J by 5 bases, with 17 bases between.

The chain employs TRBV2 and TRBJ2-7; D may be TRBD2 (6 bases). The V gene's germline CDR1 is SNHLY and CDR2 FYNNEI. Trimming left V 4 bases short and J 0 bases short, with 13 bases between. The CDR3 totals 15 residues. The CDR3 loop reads CASSGREIGSYEQYF. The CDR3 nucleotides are TGTGCCAGCAGTGGCCGGGAGATCGGCTCCTACGAGCAGTACTTC.

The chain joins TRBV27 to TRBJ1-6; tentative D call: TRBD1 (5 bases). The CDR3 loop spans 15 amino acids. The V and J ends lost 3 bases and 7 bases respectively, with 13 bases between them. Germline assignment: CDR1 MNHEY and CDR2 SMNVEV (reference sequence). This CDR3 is CASSFFGGGNSPLHF. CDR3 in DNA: TGTGCCAGCAGTTTTTTCGGGGGAGGGAATTCACCCCTCCACTTT.

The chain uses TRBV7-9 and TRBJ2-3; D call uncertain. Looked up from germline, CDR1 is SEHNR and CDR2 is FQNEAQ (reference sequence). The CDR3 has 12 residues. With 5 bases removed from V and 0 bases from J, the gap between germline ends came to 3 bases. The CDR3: CASSQSTDTQYF. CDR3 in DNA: TGTGCCAGCAGCCAAAGCACAGATACGCAGTATTTT. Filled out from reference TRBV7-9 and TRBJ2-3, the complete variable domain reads DTGVSQNPRHKITKRGQNVTFRCDPISEHNRLYWYRQTLGQGPEFLTYFQNEAQLEKSRLLSDRFSAERPKGSFSTLEIQRTEQGDSAMYLCASSQSTDTQYFGPGTRLTVL.

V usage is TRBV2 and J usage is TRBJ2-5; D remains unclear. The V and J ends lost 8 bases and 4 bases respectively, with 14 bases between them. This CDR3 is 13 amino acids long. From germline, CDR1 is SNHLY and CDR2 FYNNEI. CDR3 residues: CASAGWQGETQYF. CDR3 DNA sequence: TGTGCCAGCGCCGGGTGGCAAGGAGAGACCCAGTACTTC. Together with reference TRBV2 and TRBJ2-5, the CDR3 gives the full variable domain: EPEVTQTPSHQVTQMGQEVILRCVPISNHLYFYWYRQILGQKVEFLVSFYNNEISEKSEIFDDQFSVERPDGSNFTLKIRSTKLEDSAMYFCASAGWQGETQYFGPGTRLLVL.

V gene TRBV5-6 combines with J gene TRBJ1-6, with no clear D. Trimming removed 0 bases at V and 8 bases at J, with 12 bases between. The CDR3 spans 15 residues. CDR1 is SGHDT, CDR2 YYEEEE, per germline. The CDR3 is CASSLAAGNYSPLHF. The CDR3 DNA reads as TGTGCCAGCAGCTTGGCGGCGGGGAACTATTCACCCCTCCACTTT.

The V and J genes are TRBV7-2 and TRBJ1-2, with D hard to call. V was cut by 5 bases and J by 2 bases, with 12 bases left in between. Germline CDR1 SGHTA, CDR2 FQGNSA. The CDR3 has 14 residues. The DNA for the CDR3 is TGTGCCAGCAGCCCGATAAGAGCCAACTATGGCTACACCTTC. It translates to CASSPIRANYGYTF. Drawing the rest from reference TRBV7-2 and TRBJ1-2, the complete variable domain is GAGVSQSPSNKVTEKGKDVELRCDPISGHTALYWYRQSLGQGLEFLIYFQGNSAPDKSGLPSDRFSAERTGGSVSTLTIQRTQQEDSAVYLCASSPIRANYGYTFGSGTRLTVV.

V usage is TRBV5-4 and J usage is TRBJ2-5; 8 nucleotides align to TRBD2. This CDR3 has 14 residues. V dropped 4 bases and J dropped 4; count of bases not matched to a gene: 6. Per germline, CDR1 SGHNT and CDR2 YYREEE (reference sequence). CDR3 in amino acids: CASSPGGLGETQYF. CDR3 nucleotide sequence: TGTGCCAGCAGCCCGGGGGGGCTAGGAGAGACCCAGTACTTC.

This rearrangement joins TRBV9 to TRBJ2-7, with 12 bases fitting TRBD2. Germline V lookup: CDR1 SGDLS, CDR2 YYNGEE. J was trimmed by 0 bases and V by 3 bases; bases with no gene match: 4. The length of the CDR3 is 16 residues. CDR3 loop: CASSDGTSGSSYEQYF. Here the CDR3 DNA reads TGTGCCAGCAGCGACGGGACTAGCGGGTCCTCCTACGAGCAGTACTTC.

In DNA form, the CDR3 reads TGCAGCGCCAGCACGACAGTCAGCACAGATACGCAGTATTTT. Translated, it gives CSASTTVSTDTQYF. This chain connects TRBV29-1 to TRBJ2-3; TRBD1 might be the D (5 bases). CDR3 size: 14 residues. Germline V gene data show CDR1 as SQVTM and CDR2 as ANQGSEA. Trimming removed 7 bases at V and 0 bases at J, with 14 bases between.

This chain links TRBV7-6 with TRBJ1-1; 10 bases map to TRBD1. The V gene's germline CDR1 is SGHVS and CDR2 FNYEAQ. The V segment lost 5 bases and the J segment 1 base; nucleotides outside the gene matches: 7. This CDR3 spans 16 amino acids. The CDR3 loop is CASSQPGQGKNTEAFF. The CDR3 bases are TGTGCCAGCAGCCAACCGGGACAGGGGAAGAACACTGAAGCTTTCTTT.

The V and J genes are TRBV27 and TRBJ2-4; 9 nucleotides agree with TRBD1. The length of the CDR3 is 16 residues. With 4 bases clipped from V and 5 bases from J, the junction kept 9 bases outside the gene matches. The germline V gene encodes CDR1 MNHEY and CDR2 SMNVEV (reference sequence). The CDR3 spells CASSSPGDREQNIQYF. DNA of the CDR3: TGTGCCAGCAGTTCCCCCGGGGACAGGGAGCAAAACATTCAGTACTTC.

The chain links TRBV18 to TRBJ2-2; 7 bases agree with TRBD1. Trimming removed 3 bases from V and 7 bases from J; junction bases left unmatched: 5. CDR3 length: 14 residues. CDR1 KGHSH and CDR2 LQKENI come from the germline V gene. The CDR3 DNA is TGTGCCAGCTCACCCTTGGACAGGATCGGGGAGCTGTTTTTT. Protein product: CASSPLDRIGELFF.

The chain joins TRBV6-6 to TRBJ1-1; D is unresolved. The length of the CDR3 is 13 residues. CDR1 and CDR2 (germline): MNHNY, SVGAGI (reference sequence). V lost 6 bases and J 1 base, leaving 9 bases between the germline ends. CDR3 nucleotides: TGTGCCAGCAGCGTAGGCGGGAACACTGAAGCTTTCTTT. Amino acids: CASSVGGNTEAFF.

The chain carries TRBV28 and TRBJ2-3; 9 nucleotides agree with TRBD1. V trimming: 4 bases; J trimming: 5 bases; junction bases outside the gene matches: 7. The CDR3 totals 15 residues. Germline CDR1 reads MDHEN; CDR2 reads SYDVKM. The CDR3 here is CASSSVQGAGDTQYF. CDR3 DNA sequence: TGTGCCAGCAGTTCGGTACAGGGGGCAGGAGATACGCAGTATTTT. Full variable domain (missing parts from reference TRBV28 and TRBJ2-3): DVKVTQSSRYLVKRTGEKVFLECVQDMDHENMFWYRQDPGLGLRLIYFSYDVKMKEKGDIPEGYSVSREKKERFSLILESASTNQTSMYLCASSSVQGAGDTQYFGPGTRLTVL.

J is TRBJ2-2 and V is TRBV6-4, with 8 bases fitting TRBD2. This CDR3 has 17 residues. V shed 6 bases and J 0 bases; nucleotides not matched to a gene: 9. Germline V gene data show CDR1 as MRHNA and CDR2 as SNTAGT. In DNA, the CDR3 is TGTGCCAGCAGCCCTTTAGCGGGGAACGCGAACACCGGGGAGCTGTTTTTT. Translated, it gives CASSPLAGNANTGELFF.

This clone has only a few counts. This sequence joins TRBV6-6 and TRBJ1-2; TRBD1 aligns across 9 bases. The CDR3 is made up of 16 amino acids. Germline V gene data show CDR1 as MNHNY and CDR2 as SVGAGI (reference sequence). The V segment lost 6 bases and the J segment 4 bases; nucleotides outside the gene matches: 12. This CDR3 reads CASSSGRDRDPYGYTF. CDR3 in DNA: TGTGCCAGCAGCAGTGGCCGGGACAGGGATCCCTATGGCTACACCTTC.